Sequencing of this T cell receptor (beta chain) was carried out in a study of T-cell reconstitution after alpha-beta-depleted transplantation in children. A TCRbeta library incorporating unique molecular identifiers was prepared. TCRdb fed the PCR reads into MiXCR, producing one record per CDR3 protein. Seen here are 540,000 or so distinct CDR3 sequences, roughly 23% observed once, and the top ten hold about 14%. The CDR3 is made up of 13 amino acids. V lost 7 bases to trimming and J lost 2 bases, with 9 bases between them. The clonotype was recovered from a boy in the first two years of life who had a stem cell transplant for acute myeloid leukemia, so the T cells may come from the graft donor. The V call is TRBV12-3 or TRBV12-4, the J call TRBJ1-5; D remains ambiguous. This material consisted of PBMCs, mostly from graft donor cells, taken 360 days after TCRalphabeta/CD19-depleted stem cell transplant. The CDR3 DNA sequence: TGTGCCAGCAATCCTCATGGCAATCAGCCCCAGCATTTT. The encoded protein is CASNPHGNQPQHF.